This T cell receptor beta chain was obtained from a study of ipilimumab plus nivolumab after autologous stem cell transplantation. The length of the CDR3 is 15 residues. Germline assignment: CDR1 SEHNR and CDR2 FQNEAQ (reference sequence). The ends lost 5 bases at V and 6 bases at J; junction bases unmatched: 7. Assay: immunoSEQ multiplex PCR; the TCRdb copy retains only in-frame clones and omits some. The sample lists several hundred clones; 73% were seen once. V usage is TRBV7-9 and J usage is TRBJ1-4; 9 bases fit TRBD1. The sequence derives from a male donor with primary mediastinal lymphoma. The sample in question was PBMCs, obtained in a trial of ipilimumab plus nivolumab as post-transplant consolidation. In nucleotides, the CDR3 is TGTGCCAGCAGCGAACAGGGGGCGCGTTATGAAAAACTGTTTTTT. Translating gives CASSEQGARYEKLFF.